The rows below give T cell receptor beta chains drawn from one sample of a study of identical twins. Via MiXCR, TCRdb re-called the 5' RACE reads, giving one row per CDR3 protein. This sample has some 500,000 distinct CDR3 sequences; less than 25% occur once, and the top ten carry around 0.91%. These data are also associated with another study on T cells expressing NK-cell markers.

The sequenced material came from CD4+ T cells sorted from blood. These receptor sequences come from a young woman in good health. Each CDR3 is given with its conserved first and last residue. Fields, in order: CDR3 protein, CDR3 DNA, D gene, clone size, V gene, J gene. A D gene is named only where the DNA matches it firmly. Clone sizes are given selectively: once, few, many, or a class where the clone is expanded.

cdr3_aa: CSAPTSGGVETQYF; cdr3_nt: TGCAGTGCTCCAACTAGCGGGGGGGTAGAGACCCAGTACTTC; d_call: TRBD2; clone_size: few; v_call: TRBV20-1; j_call: TRBJ2-5
cdr3_aa: CAISSGTAYEQYF; cdr3_nt: TGTGCCATCAGTTCCGGGACAGCCTACGAGCAGTACTTC; d_call: TRBD1; clone_size: .; v_call: TRBV10-3; j_call: TRBJ2-7
cdr3_aa: CASSPRQGMGSNQPQHF; cdr3_nt: TGTGCCAGCAGTCCCCGACAGGGAATGGGAAGCAATCAGCCCCAGCATTTT; d_call: TRBD1; clone_size: many; v_call: TRBV27; j_call: TRBJ1-5
cdr3_aa: CASSFFRNTGELFF; cdr3_nt: TGTGCCAGCAGTTTTTTCCGGAACACCGGGGAGCTGTTTTTT; d_call: .; clone_size: many; v_call: TRBV12-3/TRBV12-4; j_call: TRBJ2-2
cdr3_aa: CASSPQGGITGELFF; cdr3_nt: TGTGCCAGCAGTCCCCAAGGGGGGATCACCGGGGAGCTGTTTTTT; d_call: .; clone_size: few; v_call: TRBV2; j_call: TRBJ2-2
cdr3_aa: CASRGLAGEAGGYEQYF; cdr3_nt: TGTGCCAGCAGGGGACTAGCGGGAGAGGCGGGGGGGTACGAGCAGTACTTC; d_call: TRBD2; clone_size: .; v_call: TRBV12-3/TRBV12-4; j_call: TRBJ2-7
cdr3_aa: CSVKRTVNTEAFF; cdr3_nt: TGCAGCGTTAAACGGACTGTGAACACTGAAGCTTTCTTT; d_call: .; clone_size: .; v_call: TRBV29-1; j_call: TRBJ1-1
cdr3_aa: CSARILGLAKNIQYF; cdr3_nt: TGCAGTGCTAGAATACTCGGGCTAGCCAAAAACATTCAGTACTTC; d_call: .; clone_size: .; v_call: TRBV20-1; j_call: TRBJ2-4
cdr3_aa: CASSQGGPISYNEQFF; cdr3_nt: TGCGCCAGCAGCCAAGGGGGACCCATCTCCTACAATGAGCAGTTCTTC; d_call: .; clone_size: .; v_call: TRBV4-3; j_call: TRBJ2-1
cdr3_aa: CSTLRGGETQYF; cdr3_nt: TGCAGCACCCTTCGGGGGGGAGAGACCCAGTACTTC; d_call: TRBD2; clone_size: few; v_call: TRBV29-1; j_call: TRBJ2-5
cdr3_aa: CASSYGGGSGNTIYF; cdr3_nt: TGTGCCAGCAGTTACGGAGGGGGCAGTGGAAACACCATATATTTT; d_call: TRBD1; clone_size: .; v_call: TRBV6-5; j_call: TRBJ1-3
cdr3_aa: CASSPQQGTTEAFF; cdr3_nt: TGTGCCAGCTCACCGCAACAGGGGACCACTGAAGCTTTCTTT; d_call: TRBD1; clone_size: .; v_call: TRBV18; j_call: TRBJ1-1
cdr3_aa: CASSQGARGWDTF; cdr3_nt: TGTGCCAGCAGCCAAGGGGCTCGAGGATGGGACACCTTC; d_call: .; clone_size: few; v_call: TRBV14; j_call: TRBJ1-2
cdr3_aa: CSAIVLNTEAFF; cdr3_nt: TGCAGTGCTATCGTACTAAACACTGAAGCTTTCTTT; d_call: .; clone_size: .; v_call: TRBV20-1; j_call: TRBJ1-1
cdr3_aa: CASSSEPLNTEAFF; cdr3_nt: TGTGCCAGCAGCTCGGAGCCCCTGAACACTGAAGCTTTCTTT; d_call: .; clone_size: .; v_call: TRBV11-3; j_call: TRBJ1-1
cdr3_aa: CASSNKGTGMNTEAFF; cdr3_nt: TGTGCCAGCAGCAATAAGGGAACAGGAATGAACACTGAAGCTTTCTTT; d_call: .; clone_size: few; v_call: TRBV7-9; j_call: TRBJ1-1
cdr3_aa: CASSPLTGTSYNEQFF; cdr3_nt: TGTGCCAGCAGCCCCCTGACTGGCACCTCCTACAATGAGCAGTTCTTC; d_call: .; clone_size: .; v_call: TRBV11-2; j_call: TRBJ2-1
cdr3_aa: CASSLAWVSSGSAYEQYF; cdr3_nt: TGTGCCAGCAGCTTGGCCTGGGTATCTAGCGGGAGTGCCTACGAGCAGTACTTC; d_call: TRBD2; clone_size: few; v_call: TRBV5-5; j_call: TRBJ2-7
cdr3_aa: CASTSGIGTQYF; cdr3_nt: TGTGCCAGCACCTCTGGTATCGGGACTCAGTACTTC; d_call: .; clone_size: .; v_call: TRBV19; j_call: TRBJ2-7
cdr3_aa: CSARYGAGDTQYF; cdr3_nt: TGCAGTGCTAGGTACGGGGCCGGAGATACGCAGTATTTT; d_call: .; clone_size: few; v_call: TRBV20-1; j_call: TRBJ2-3
cdr3_aa: CATTPGTAHTGELFF; cdr3_nt: TGTGCCACGACGCCGGGGACAGCGCACACCGGGGAGCTGTTTTTT; d_call: TRBD1; clone_size: few; v_call: TRBV10-3; j_call: TRBJ2-2
cdr3_aa: CAWSRTVGFYGYTF; cdr3_nt: TGTGCCTGGAGTAGGACAGTGGGGTTCTATGGCTACACCTTC; d_call: .; clone_size: .; v_call: TRBV30; j_call: TRBJ1-2
cdr3_aa: CSARRATMNYGYTF; cdr3_nt: TGCAGTGCTAGAAGGGCCACTATGAACTATGGCTACACCTTC; d_call: .; clone_size: few; v_call: TRBV20-1; j_call: TRBJ1-2
cdr3_aa: CASSYSTGEQFF; cdr3_nt: TGTGCCAGCAGTTACTCGACGGGTGAGCAGTTCTTC; d_call: .; clone_size: few; v_call: TRBV6-6; j_call: TRBJ2-1
cdr3_aa: CASSKGGTEAFF; cdr3_nt: TGTGCCAGCAGCAAAGGGGGAACTGAAGCTTTCTTT; d_call: .; clone_size: .; v_call: TRBV21-1; j_call: TRBJ1-1
cdr3_aa: CSAAAGQETQYF; cdr3_nt: TGCAGTGCGGCAGCGGGGCAAGAGACCCAGTACTTC; d_call: TRBD2; clone_size: .; v_call: TRBV20-1; j_call: TRBJ2-5
cdr3_aa: CASSIEPETQYF; cdr3_nt: TGCGCCAGCAGCATTGAGCCGGAGACCCAGTACTTC; d_call: .; clone_size: .; v_call: TRBV5-1; j_call: TRBJ2-5
cdr3_aa: CASSPSPQKTYEQYF; cdr3_nt: TGCGCCAGCAGCCCTAGTCCCCAGAAAACCTACGAGCAGTACTTC; d_call: .; clone_size: few; v_call: TRBV5-1; j_call: TRBJ2-7
cdr3_aa: CASSLIAGGGTDTQYF; cdr3_nt: TGTGCCAGCAGTCTGATAGCGGGAGGTGGCACAGATACGCAGTATTTT; d_call: TRBD2; clone_size: .; v_call: TRBV6-1; j_call: TRBJ2-3
cdr3_aa: CASSPRVYSYNEQFF; cdr3_nt: TGTGCCAGCAGCCCTCGGGTGTACTCCTACAATGAGCAGTTCTTC; d_call: .; clone_size: .; v_call: TRBV14; j_call: TRBJ2-1
cdr3_aa: CASSYRHLSNQPQHF; cdr3_nt: TGTGCCAGCAGTTACCGGCACCTTAGCAATCAGCCCCAGCATTTT; d_call: .; clone_size: .; v_call: TRBV6-5; j_call: TRBJ1-5
cdr3_aa: CSARASGSKDTQYF; cdr3_nt: TGCAGTGCTAGAGCTAGCGGGAGTAAAGATACGCAGTATTTT; d_call: TRBD2; clone_size: few; v_call: TRBV20-1; j_call: TRBJ2-3
cdr3_aa: CASSRHTDNEQFF; cdr3_nt: TGCGCCAGCAGCCGGCACACGGACAATGAGCAGTTCTTC; d_call: .; clone_size: few; v_call: TRBV5-1; j_call: TRBJ2-1
cdr3_aa: CSALIQSGVAQFF; cdr3_nt: TGCAGTGCTCTCATTCAAAGCGGGGTGGCGCAGTTCTTC; d_call: TRBD2; clone_size: .; v_call: TRBV20-1; j_call: TRBJ2-1
cdr3_aa: CASSLGRGNEQFF; cdr3_nt: TGCGCCAGCAGCTTGGGGAGGGGCAATGAGCAGTTCTTC; d_call: .; clone_size: many; v_call: TRBV5-1; j_call: TRBJ2-1
cdr3_aa: CASSQTGGVDPSSYEQYF; cdr3_nt: TGTGCCAGCAGCCAGACAGGGGGGGTTGATCCTTCCTCCTACGAGCAGTACTTC; d_call: TRBD1; clone_size: .; v_call: TRBV27; j_call: TRBJ2-7
cdr3_aa: CASSLVFRGQRYGYTF; cdr3_nt: TGTGCCAGCAGCTTAGTTTTTAGGGGACAGAGATATGGCTACACCTTC; d_call: TRBD1; clone_size: .; v_call: TRBV7-2; j_call: TRBJ1-2
cdr3_aa: CASSLAGTLKTQYF; cdr3_nt: TGTGCCAGCAGCTTAGCGGGGACGTTGAAGACCCAGTACTTC; d_call: TRBD2; clone_size: .; v_call: TRBV28; j_call: TRBJ2-5
cdr3_aa: CASSLRTAPDYNSPLHF; cdr3_nt: TGTGCCAGCAGTTTGAGGACAGCTCCGGACTATAATTCACCCCTCCACTTT; d_call: .; clone_size: few; v_call: TRBV27; j_call: TRBJ1-6
cdr3_aa: CASSFLAGELYNEQFF; cdr3_nt: TGCGCCAGCAGCTTTTTAGCGGGAGAACTCTACAATGAGCAGTTCTTC; d_call: TRBD2; clone_size: few; v_call: TRBV5-1; j_call: TRBJ2-1
cdr3_aa: CASSDIQGVGEKLFF; cdr3_nt: TGTGCCAGCAGTGACATACAGGGGGTCGGTGAAAAACTGTTTTTT; d_call: TRBD1; clone_size: few; v_call: TRBV25-1; j_call: TRBJ1-4
cdr3_aa: CASSWGHGQPQHF; cdr3_nt: TGTGCCAGCAGCTGGGGACACGGTCAGCCCCAGCATTTT; d_call: .; clone_size: .; v_call: TRBV5-5; j_call: TRBJ1-5
cdr3_aa: CASSLGQAGQPQHF; cdr3_nt: TGCGCCAGCAGCTTGGGGCAGGCAGGTCAGCCCCAGCATTTT; d_call: .; clone_size: few; v_call: TRBV5-1; j_call: TRBJ1-5
cdr3_aa: CATSDSLPGGPNTQYF; cdr3_nt: TGTGCCACCAGTGACTCACTCCCGGGGGGGCCGAATACGCAGTATTTT; d_call: TRBD2; clone_size: .; v_call: TRBV24-1; j_call: TRBJ2-3
cdr3_aa: CASTDRSRWEQYF; cdr3_nt: TGTGCCAGCACGGACAGGAGCCGTTGGGAGCAGTACTTC; d_call: TRBD1; clone_size: few; v_call: TRBV27; j_call: TRBJ2-7
cdr3_aa: CASSEGTKEAGELFF; cdr3_nt: TGTGCCAGCAGTGAAGGGACTAAGGAGGCCGGGGAGCTGTTTTTT; d_call: .; clone_size: .; v_call: TRBV2; j_call: TRBJ2-2
cdr3_aa: CASSRSGSHNEQFF; cdr3_nt: TGTGCCAGCAGTCGGAGCGGGAGCCACAATGAGCAGTTCTTC; d_call: TRBD2; clone_size: few; v_call: TRBV6-2/TRBV6-3; j_call: TRBJ2-1
cdr3_aa: CASSLRWVDGEAFF; cdr3_nt: TGTGCCAGCAGCTTGCGTTGGGTTGACGGTGAAGCTTTCTTT; d_call: .; clone_size: .; v_call: TRBV5-6; j_call: TRBJ1-1
cdr3_aa: CASSLDTGNYGYTF; cdr3_nt: TGTGCCAGCAGCTTGGACACGGGGAACTATGGCTACACCTTC; d_call: .; clone_size: .; v_call: TRBV5-4; j_call: TRBJ1-2
cdr3_aa: CSARQGEVEQYF; cdr3_nt: TGCAGTGCCAGACAGGGGGAGGTCGAGCAGTACTTC; d_call: TRBD1; clone_size: many; v_call: TRBV20-1; j_call: TRBJ2-7